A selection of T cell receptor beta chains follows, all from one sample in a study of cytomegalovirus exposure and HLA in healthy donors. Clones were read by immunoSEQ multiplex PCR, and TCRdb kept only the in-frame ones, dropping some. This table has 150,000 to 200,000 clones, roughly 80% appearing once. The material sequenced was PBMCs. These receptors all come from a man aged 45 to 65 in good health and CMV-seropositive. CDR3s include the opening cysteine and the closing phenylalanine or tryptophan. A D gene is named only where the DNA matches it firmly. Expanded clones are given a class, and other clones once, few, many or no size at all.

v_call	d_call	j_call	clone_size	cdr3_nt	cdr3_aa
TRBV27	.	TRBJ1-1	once	TGTGCCAGCAGCCCGGGGCGGGAGTTGGGCACTGAAGCTTTCTTT	CASSPGRELGTEAFF
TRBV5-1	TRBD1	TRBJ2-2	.	TGCGCCAGCAGCCCCCGACGGACAGGGGGTGTTGGATCCGGGGAGCTGTTTTTT	CASSPRRTGGVGSGELFF
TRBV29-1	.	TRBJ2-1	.	TGCAGCGTTGAATTTGCGGAGGCCTACAATGAGCAGTTCTTC	CSVEFAEAYNEQFF
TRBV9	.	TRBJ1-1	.	TGTGCCAGCAGCGTAGTGGCAGGGGCGGACACTGAAGCTTTCTTT	CASSVVAGADTEAFF
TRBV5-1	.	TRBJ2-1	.	TGCGCCAGCAACAGGGACGCAGCCTACAATGAGCAGTTCTTC	CASNRDAAYNEQFF
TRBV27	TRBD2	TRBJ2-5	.	TGTGCCAGCAGTTTGTCACTAGCGGGGCAGACCCAGTACTTC	CASSLSLAGQTQYF
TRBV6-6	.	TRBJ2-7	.	TGTGCCAGCAGTTACTCGCGGGGGCCACTCTCCTACGAGCAGTACTTC	CASSYSRGPLSYEQYF
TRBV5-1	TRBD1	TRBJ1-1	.	TGCGCCAGCAGCCCCCAGGGGGCCTACACTGAAGCTTTCTTT	CASSPQGAYTEAFF
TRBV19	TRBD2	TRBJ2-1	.	TGTGCCAGTAGTATGACTAGCGGGAGGTTTTGCTCCTACAATGAGCAGTTCTTC	CASSMTSGRFCSYNEQFF
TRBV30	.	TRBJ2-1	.	TGTGCCTGGACCCGGTCCAGGGTAACGAACAATGAGCAGTTCTTC	CAWTRSRVTNNEQFF
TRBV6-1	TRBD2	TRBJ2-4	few	TGTGCCAGCAGCCTAACGACTAGCGTACAGCACCAGTACTTC	CASSLTTSVQHQYF
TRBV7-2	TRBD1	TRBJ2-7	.	TGTGCCAGCAGCGCGACAGGGGGTCCCTACGAGCAGTACTTC	CASSATGGPYEQYF
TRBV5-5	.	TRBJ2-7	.	TGTGCCAGCAGCTGGGGAATGGGAGCAGACTCCTACGAGCAGTACTTC	CASSWGMGADSYEQYF
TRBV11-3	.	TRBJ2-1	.	TGTGCCAGCAGCTTGGGCCTAAGCAATGAGCAGTTCTTC	CASSLGLSNEQFF
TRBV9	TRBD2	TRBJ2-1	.	TGTGCCAGCAGCGGAGGGGTGGGACTAGCGGGGAATGAGCAGTTCTTC	CASSGGVGLAGNEQFF
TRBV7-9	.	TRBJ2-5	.	TGTGCCAGCAGCTTAGGTGGCGGAAAAGAGACCCAGTACTTC	CASSLGGGKETQYF
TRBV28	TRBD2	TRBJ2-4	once	TGTGCCAGCAGTCCCAAACGCACTAGCGGGGGGGCGGGAAACATTCAGTACTTC	CASSPKRTSGGAGNIQYF
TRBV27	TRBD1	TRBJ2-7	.	TGTGCCAGCAGTTTATCCCGACAGGGGAACGAGCAGTACTTC	CASSLSRQGNEQYF
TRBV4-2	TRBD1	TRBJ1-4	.	TGTGCCAGCAGCGCTAACAGGGGGCGAGGTGAAAAACTGTTTTTT	CASSANRGRGEKLFF
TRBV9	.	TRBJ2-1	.	TGTGCCAGCAGCGTAGCAGGGGACCGCTACAATGAGCAGTTCTTC	CASSVAGDRYNEQFF
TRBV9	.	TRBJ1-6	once	TGTGCCAGCAGCGTAGACAGCGGTCGGGATTCACCCCTCCACTTT	CASSVDSGRDSPLHF
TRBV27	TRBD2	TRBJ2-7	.	TGTGCCAGCAGGACTAGCGGGAGACCCGTGGAGCAGTACTTC	CASRTSGRPVEQYF
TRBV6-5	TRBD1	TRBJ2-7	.	TGTGCCAGCAGTTACTTGTACCAGGGGGCCTACGAGCAGTACTTC	CASSYLYQGAYEQYF
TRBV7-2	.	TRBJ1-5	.	TGTGCCAGCAGCTTACGGGGGGTACGCAATCAGCCCCAGCATTTT	CASSLRGVRNQPQHF
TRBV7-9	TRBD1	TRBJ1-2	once	TGTGCCAGCAGCTTAGGGGGACAGGTTCTTTACTATGGCTACACCTTC	CASSLGGQVLYYGYTF
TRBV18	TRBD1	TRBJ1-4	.	TGTGCCAGCTCACCAAACGGGGGACAGGGTGATGAAAAACTGTTTTTT	CASSPNGGQGDEKLFF
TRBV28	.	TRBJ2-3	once	TGTGCCAGCAGTTTACCCTGGCAGGGGACGGATACGCAGTATTTT	CASSLPWQGTDTQYF
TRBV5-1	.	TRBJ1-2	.	TGCGCCAGCAGGGAGACAGACTATGGCTACACCTTC	CASRETDYGYTF
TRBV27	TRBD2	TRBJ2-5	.	TGTGCCAGCAGTCCAAGAGGACTAGCGGGGTTAGAGACCCAGTACTTC	CASSPRGLAGLETQYF
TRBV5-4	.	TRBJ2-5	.	TGTGCCAGCAGCTTACTAGAAGAGACCCAGTACTTC	CASSLLEETQYF
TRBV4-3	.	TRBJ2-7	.	TGCGCCAGCAGCCAAGAGGGATTCGGGGGAGCAGGGGAGCAGTACTTC	CASSQEGFGGAGEQYF
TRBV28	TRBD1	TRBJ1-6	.	TGTGCCAGCAGTCTCCCAGGACAGGGTTCCTATTCACCCCTCCACTTT	CASSLPGQGSYSPLHF
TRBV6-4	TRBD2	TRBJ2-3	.	TGTGCCAGCAGTGTAGGTAGCGGGGCCACAGATACGCAGTATTTT	CASSVGSGATDTQYF
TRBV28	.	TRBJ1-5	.	TGTGCCAGCAGTTCTATTGATGTCAATCGGCCCCAGCATTTT	CASSSIDVNRPQHF
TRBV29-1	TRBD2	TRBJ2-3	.	TGCAGCGTTGATAGCGGGGGAGGTAGCACAGATACGCAGTATTTT	CSVDSGGGSTDTQYF
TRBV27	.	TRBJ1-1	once	TGTGCCAGCGGCCCATACAGGTTCTCTGAAGCTTTCTTT	CASGPYRFSEAFF
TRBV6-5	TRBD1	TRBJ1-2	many	TGTGCCAGCAGAAAGACAGGGGGAGGCTACACCTTC	CASRKTGGGYTF